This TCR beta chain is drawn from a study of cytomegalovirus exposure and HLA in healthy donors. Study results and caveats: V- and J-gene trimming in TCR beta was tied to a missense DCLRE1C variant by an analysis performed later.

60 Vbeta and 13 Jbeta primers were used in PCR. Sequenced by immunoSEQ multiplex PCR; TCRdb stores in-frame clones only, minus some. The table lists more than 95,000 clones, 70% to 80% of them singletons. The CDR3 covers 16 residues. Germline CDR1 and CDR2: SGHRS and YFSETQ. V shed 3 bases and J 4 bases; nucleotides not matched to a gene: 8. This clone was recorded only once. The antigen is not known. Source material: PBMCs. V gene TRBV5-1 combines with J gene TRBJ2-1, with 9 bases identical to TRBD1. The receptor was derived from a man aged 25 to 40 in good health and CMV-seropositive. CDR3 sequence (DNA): TGCGCCAGCAGCTCCTCCGGGACAGGGCTTTACAATGAGCAGTTCTTC. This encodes CASSSSGTGLYNEQFF. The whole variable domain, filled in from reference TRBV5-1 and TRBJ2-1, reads KAGVTQTPRYLIKTRGQQVTLSCSPISGHRSVSWYQQTPGQGLQFLFEYFSETQRNKGNFPGRFSGRQFSNSRSEMNVSTLELGDSALYLCASSSSGTGLYNEQFFGPGTRLTVL.